The TCR beta chain under discussion was sequenced for a study of blood T cell repertoires in COVID-19. Study summary: Sites across the United States, Italy and Spain contributed samples from acute and convalescent COVID-19. T cells, B-cell-depleted T cells, or PBMCs provided the cDNA or gDNA that served as material.

V was trimmed by 3 bases and J by 8 bases, leaving 19 bases between them. Germline-derived CDR1 and CDR2 are ENHRY and SYGVKD. CDR3 size: 15 residues. Original handling: It was from reference gene primer amplification that nucleated cell counts were estimated. Measured with immunoSEQ multiplex PCR; TCRdb has only the in-frame clones, and not every one. V, J and clone size are taken as reported in that table, and D and trimming were inferred from the DNA itself. The profile shows approximately 92,000 clones, about 86% of them singletons. The chain links TRBV10-3 to TRBJ1-2; a possible D gene is TRBD1 (5 bases). Sequenced material: peripheral blood. This clonotype was sampled from a man between 60 and 70 years old with acute or convalescent COVID-19. The CDR3 spells CAISDGDSGFAGYTF. The CDR3 coding sequence is TGTGCCATCAGTGATGGGGACTCCGGGTTTGCGGGCTACACCTTC.